These 22 T cell receptor beta chains were all obtained from the same sample, sequenced in a study of CD8 T cells in ankylosing spondylitis. These receptors are not linked to any known antigen. TCRdb reprocessed the 5' RACE reads via MiXCR and lists one record per CDR3 protein. Among about 540,000 distinct CDR3 sequences listed, approximately 12% were seen once. General study points: In ankylosing spondylitis blood, a motif of about eight highly homologous TCR beta variants appeared characteristic.

The sequencing input was blood, either unsorted or a sorted T cell fraction (not recorded which). These receptors came from a male donor with ankylosing spondylitis.

The gene calls are TRBV28 and TRBJ2-7, with 11 bases aligning to TRBD2. The germline gives CDR1 MDHEN, CDR2 SYDVKM. The CDR3 covers 16 residues. V lost 4 bases, J lost 2 bases, and 7 bases stayed unmatched. The DNA for the CDR3 is TGTGCCAGCAGTTCCACGACTAGCGGGACCGCCTACGAGCAGTACTTC. Translation gives CASSSTTSGTAYEQYF.

This clonotype was counted many times. This chain uses TRBV24-1 with TRBJ2-1, with 10 bases identical to TRBD2. CDR3 length equals 16 residues. Trimming removed 0 bases from V and 9 bases from J; junction bases left unmatched: 7. The V gene's germline CDR1 is KGHDR and CDR2 SFDVKD. The CDR3 here is CATSDLPSGRASEQFF. The CDR3 DNA follows: TGTGCCACCAGTGATTTGCCCAGCGGGAGGGCCTCTGAGCAGTTCTTC.

This clonotype was observed a handful of times. J is TRBJ2-1 and V is TRBV10-2, with D hard to call. V gave up 1 base and J gave up 8 bases, with 3 bases separating them. CDR1 and CDR2 (germline): WSHSY, SAAADI. This CDR3 is built from 11 residues. The CDR3 here is CASSEYYEQFF. CDR3 in DNA: TGCGCCAGCAGTGAGTACTATGAGCAGTTCTTC.

This clonotype was detected many times. V is TRBV5-1 and J is TRBJ1-1; D might be TRBD1 (6 bases). The germline CDR1 and CDR2 sequences are SGHRS and YFSETQ. V was pared by 4 bases and J by 0 bases, with 16 bases between. This CDR3 contains 16 residues. The CDR3 loop is CASSQIGGYLNTEAFF. The DNA of the CDR3 is TGCGCCAGCAGCCAGATAGGGGGTTACCTGAACACTGAAGCTTTCTTT.

The chain uses TRBV12-3 or TRBV12-4 and TRBJ2-1; no reliable D call. Trimming took 5 bases from V and 15 from J, leaving 17 bases between them. This CDR3 has 12 amino acids. The CDR3 loop is CASSRAELPGFF. DNA of the CDR3: TGTGCCAGCAGTCGGGCCGAGTTGCCTGGGTTCTTC.

At least ten counts were recorded for this clonotype. The chain couples TRBV6-2 or TRBV6-3 to TRBJ1-4; 7 bases fit TRBD1. Germline trimming cut 2 bases from V and 6 bases from J; bases unmatched to any gene: 3. The CDR3 is 14 residues long. Germline V gene data show CDR1 as MNHEY and CDR2 as SVGEGT. CDR3 nucleotides: TGTGCCAGCAGTTACCACGGGACAGATGAAAAACTGTTTTTT. As protein: CASSYHGTDEKLFF.

The chain combines TRBV29-1 with TRBJ2-3; D is possibly TRBD1 (5 bases). Germline V gene sequence: CDR1 SQVTM, CDR2 ANQGSEA. This CDR3 contains 15 residues. With 1 base removed from V and 3 bases from J, the gap between germline ends came to 14 bases. In nucleotides, the CDR3 is TGCAGCGTTGAAGGGAAGGGCAGGGCGACAGATACGCAGTATTTT. It is translated as CSVEGKGRATDTQYF.

This clonotype was detected ten times or more. The chain couples TRBV11-1 to TRBJ2-1; 12 positions match TRBD1. The trim removed 0 bases at V and 2 bases at J, leaving 11 bases unmatched. The germline V gene has CDR1 SGHAT and CDR2 FQDESV (reference sequence). This CDR3 is built from 20 residues. The CDR3 region has the DNA TGTGCCAGCAGCTTAGCCGGGGGACAGGGGGCGACCCAACCCTACAATGAGCAGTTCTTC. It encodes CASSLAGGQGATQPYNEQFF.

The chain joins TRBV7-2 to TRBJ2-7; 8 nucleotides match TRBD2. Germline-derived CDR1 and CDR2 are SGHTA and FQGNSA. The V gene end was trimmed by 5 bases and the J gene end by 11 bases; junction bases not matched to a gene: 11. CDR3 length: 13 residues. The CDR3 loop is CASSPRGGIMKYF. The CDR3 DNA reads as TGTGCCAGCAGCCCCCGGGGGGGCATAATGAAGTACTTC.

V usage is TRBV6-2 or TRBV6-3 and J usage is TRBJ2-1, with D perhaps matching TRBD2 (6 bases). The CDR3 is made up of 15 amino acids. Germline V gene sequence: CDR1 MNHEY, CDR2 SVGEGT. Trimming took 5 bases from V and 4 from J, leaving 15 bases between them. Here the CDR3 reads CASSGRGRLYNEQFF. In DNA form, the CDR3 reads TGTGCCAGCAGTGGGCGAGGGAGGCTTTACAATGAGCAGTTCTTC.

The chain has TRBV2 and TRBJ1-5, with 10 bases identical to TRBD1. V shed 5 bases and J 6 bases; nucleotides not matched to a gene: 7. The length of the CDR3 is 15 residues. Looked up from germline, CDR1 is SNHLY and CDR2 is FYNNEI. CDR3 in amino acids: CASSPDRGRGQPQHF. The CDR3 region has the DNA TGTGCCAGCAGTCCTGACAGGGGGCGAGGTCAGCCCCAGCATTTT.

This clonotype was seen many times. J is TRBJ2-1 and V is TRBV24-1; no reliable D call. The V gene lost 1 base and the J gene lost 5 bases, with 14 bases spanning the gap. Germline V lookup: CDR1 KGHDR, CDR2 SFDVKD. There are 16 residues in the CDR3. The CDR3 loop reads CATSDFGVSADNEQFF. DNA for the CDR3: TGTGCCACCAGTGATTTTGGGGTCTCTGCGGACAATGAGCAGTTCTTC.

In this sample, this clonotype turned up a few times. The rearrangement joins TRBV11-2 to TRBJ2-5; TRBD2 matches at 7 bases. Germline loops: CDR1 SGHAT, CDR2 FQNNGV. This CDR3 has 14 residues. Losses at the gene ends were 5 bases for V and 3 bases for J; bases not matched to a gene: 6. CDR3 sequence: CASSPWGGKETQYF. CDR3 DNA sequence: TGTGCCAGCAGCCCCTGGGGGGGAAAAGAGACCCAGTACTTC. Full variable domain (rest looked up from reference TRBV11-2 and TRBJ2-5): EAGVAQSPRYKIIEKRQSVAFWCNPISGHATLYWYQQILGQGPKLLIQFQNNGVVDDSQLPKDRFSAERLKGVDSTLKIQPAKLEDSAVYLCASSPWGGKETQYFGPGTRLLVL.

This clonotype has a count of ten or more. V usage is TRBV29-1 and J usage is TRBJ2-1; a possible D gene is TRBD1 (5 bases). The V end lost 3 bases, the J end lost 1 base, and 16 bases lay between the germline ends. The CDR3 totals 16 residues. Germline loops: CDR1 SQVTM, CDR2 ANQGSEA. This chain's CDR3 is CSVELEGPGSYNEQFF. The CDR3 DNA reads as TGCAGCGTTGAGTTAGAAGGTCCAGGGTCCTACAATGAGCAGTTCTTC.

This clonotype turned up a few times. This chain uses TRBV19 with TRBJ2-1; D gene uncertain. The V gene's germline CDR1 is LNHDA and CDR2 SQIVND (reference sequence). CDR3 length: 15 amino acids. V lost 4 bases and J 8 bases, leaving 18 bases between the germline ends. In DNA form, the CDR3 reads TGTGCCAGTAGTACCCCTGGATGGTACGGCGATGAGCAGTTCTTC. It translates to CASSTPGWYGDEQFF. The entire variable domain, with the rest obtained from reference TRBV19 and TRBJ2-1, is as follows: DGGITQSPKYLFRKEGQNVTLSCEQNLNHDAMYWYRQDPGQGLRLIYYSQIVNDFQKGDIAEGYSVSREKKESFPLTVTSAQKNPTAFYLCASSTPGWYGDEQFFGPGTRLTVL.

This chain uses TRBV29-1 with TRBJ2-1; D not resolved. Trimming took off 4 bases at V and 2 bases at J, with 9 bases between the two ends. This CDR3 comprises 13 residues. Germline assignment: CDR1 SQVTM and CDR2 ANQGSEA. CDR3 nucleotide sequence: TGCAGCGTTGTTGTTCTCACCTACAATGAGCAGTTCTTC. Translating gives CSVVVLTYNEQFF.

The J gene is TRBJ2-7, the V gene TRBV7-2; TRBD2 matches at 11 bases. J lost 2 bases, V lost 1 base, and 4 bases had no gene match. The germline gives CDR1 SGHTA, CDR2 FQGNSA. The CDR3 is made up of 16 amino acids. The chain's CDR3 is CASSLGLAGGTYEQYF. CDR3 nucleotide sequence: TGTGCCAGCAGCTTAGGTTTAGCGGGGGGGACCTACGAGCAGTACTTC.

The J gene is TRBJ2-7, the V gene TRBV7-6; D might be TRBD1 (6 bases). The CDR3 is made up of 15 amino acids. CDR1 SGHVS and CDR2 FNYEAQ come from the germline V gene. V shed 5 bases and J shed 9 bases, with 23 bases lying between them. DNA for the CDR3: TGTGCCAGCAGCCCCCGCCAGGGGACCTTATGGGGGCAGTACTTC. As protein: CASSPRQGTLWGQYF.

The chain couples TRBV20-1 to TRBJ1-1; D is unresolved. Trimming pared 2 bases from V and 3 bases from J, leaving 13 bases between. In germline, CDR1 is DFQATT, CDR2 SNEGSKA (reference sequence). The CDR3 runs to 14 residues. The CDR3 DNA reads TGCAGTGCTAGACCCCACGATTCCCACACTGAAGCTTTCTTT. It translates to CSARPHDSHTEAFF.

The V gene is TRBV7-9, the J gene TRBJ2-1; TRBD2 matches 10 bases. This CDR3 contains 14 residues. CDR1 and CDR2 (germline): SEHNR, FQNEAQ (reference sequence). The trim removed 11 bases at V and 2 bases at J, leaving 6 bases unmatched. Written as DNA, the CDR3 is TGTGCCTCCTGGACTAGCGGAGCCTACAATGAGCAGTTCTTC. Protein: CASWTSGAYNEQFF.

This clonotype was observed at least ten times. The chain is built from TRBV12-3 or TRBV12-4 and TRBJ1-2; perhaps TRBD1 as D (6 bases). CDR3 length equals 13 residues. V was shortened by 6 bases and J by 2 bases, with 10 bases between the two germline ends. The CDR3 nucleotides are TGTGCCAGCAGGCTAACAGGGAACTATGGCTACACCTTC. Translated: CASRLTGNYGYTF.

This clonotype turned up a few times. J is TRBJ2-7 and V is TRBV6-1; 7 bases map to TRBD1. Trimming cost V 5 bases and J 2 bases; bases outside gene matches: 9. CDR1 and CDR2 (germline): MNHNS, SASEGT. This CDR3 is built from 15 residues. The CDR3 DNA is TGTGCCAGCAGTATCCGGGACAGCGGAACCTACGAGCAGTACGTC. Its protein product is CASSIRDSGTYEQYV.